A selection of T cell receptor beta chains follows, all from one sample in a study of blood T cells in healthy people across ages. Via MiXCR, TCRdb re-called the 5' RACE reads, giving one row per CDR3 protein. The sample has roughly 1,100,000 distinct CDR3 sequences, about 25% seen once. These data were also filed under a second study, of T cells of mothers and their children.

The sample taken for sequencing was blood. These receptors originate from a girl aged 2-15 years in good health. The CDR3 runs from the conserved cysteine through the conserved F or W. Fields, in order: clone size, D gene, J gene, V gene, CDR3 DNA, CDR3 protein. D genes are given only for firm matches. Size is stated for part of the rows, as once, few or many counts, or as a class when the clone is expanded.

-,-,TRBJ1-6,TRBV28,TGTGCCAGCAGTTTAAGGACCCTATATTCACCCCTCCACTTT,CASSLRTLYSPLHF
few,-,TRBJ1-2,TRBV29-1,TGTAGCACCGAGAGTTTGGATGGCTACACCTTC,CSTESLDGYTF
few,TRBD1,TRBJ2-7,TRBV2,TGTGCCAGCTTGATTGGGACAGGGGGCTACGAGCAGTACTTC,CASLIGTGGYEQYF
few,-,TRBJ2-1,TRBV20-1,TGCAGTGCTGGGGGGGGGACAGTACTCTACAATGAGCAGTTCTTC,CSAGGGTVLYNEQFF
-,-,TRBJ2-1,TRBV27,TGTGCCAGCAGCTATAGGACAAACCACAATGAGCAGTTCTTC,CASSYRTNHNEQFF
few,-,TRBJ2-5,TRBV3-1,TGTGCCAGCAGCCCCCTATCATGGTCCCCAGAGACCCAGTACTTC,CASSPLSWSPETQYF
-,-,TRBJ2-7,TRBV5-1,TGCGCCAGCAGCTTGGATTGGGGGAACGAGCAGTACTTC,CASSLDWGNEQYF
few,-,TRBJ2-1,TRBV27,TGTGCCTGCAGTTTAGCCCCCCCGGGGGCGGGAAGGGCCTACAATGAGCAGTTCTTC,CACSLAPPGAGRAYNEQFF
-,-,TRBJ2-3,TRBV20-1,TGCAGTGCTAGAGATCGAAGGCGAACCACAGATACGCAGTATTTT,CSARDRRRTTDTQYF
few,TRBD1,TRBJ1-2,TRBV2,TGTGCCAGCAGTGAAAGCGCGGACAGGTCTAACTATGGCTACACCTTC,CASSESADRSNYGYTF
few,-,TRBJ1-2,TRBV15,TGTGCCACCAGCACAACAGGGTTAGCTAACTATGGCTACACCTTC,CATSTTGLANYGYTF
-,-,TRBJ1-1,TRBV19,TGTGCCGCCGCAACCTCTCGGATTACTATGAACACTGAAGCTTTCTTT,CAAATSRITMNTEAFF
-,TRBD2,TRBJ2-7,TRBV4-3,TGCGCCAGCAGCCAAGAAAGCGGGGGAACCTACCAGCAGTACTTC,CASSQESGGTYQQYF
once,-,TRBJ2-1,TRBV12-3/TRBV12-4,TGTGCCAGCGCCCCCCAGCGCTTCTACAATGAGCAGTTCTTC,CASAPQRFYNEQFF
few,-,TRBJ2-1,TRBV16,TGTGCCAGCAGCCAAGGAGTAGTAGGCTACAATGAGCAGTTCTTC,CASSQGVVGYNEQFF
few,-,TRBJ1-2,TRBV6-6,TGTGCCAGCAGTTACGGGGGGTTCTATGGCTACACCTTC,CASSYGGFYGYTF
-,TRBD1,TRBJ1-3,TRBV12-3/TRBV12-4,TGTGCCAGCAGTTTCGAGGGGGCGGATGGAAACACCATATATTTT,CASSFEGADGNTIYF
-,-,TRBJ2-5,TRBV3-1,TGTGCCAGCATTGACCGGAGGGCCATAGGAGAGACCCAGTACTTC,CASIDRRAIGETQYF
-,TRBD1,TRBJ2-1,TRBV24-1,TGTGCCACCAGTGACCAAACGACAGGGGGCAGTGAGCAGTTCTTC,CATSDQTTGGSEQFF
-,TRBD1,TRBJ1-2,TRBV7-9,TGTGCCAGCAGCTCGGACAGGGGAGAAGGCACCTTC,CASSSDRGEGTF
few,TRBD2,TRBJ2-1,TRBV7-8,TGTGCCAGCACCCCGGGACTAGCGGGACGTCAACCCCCCTACAATGAGCAGTTCTTC,CASTPGLAGRQPPYNEQFF
-,TRBD1,TRBJ2-7,TRBV13,TGTGCCAGCAGCTCGAGGACAGGGGACTCCTACGAGCAGTACTTC,CASSSRTGDSYEQYF
-,-,TRBJ2-5,TRBV7-2,TGTGCCAGCAGCTCCTCCCCCCGCTTAGCGGAAGAGACCCAGTACTTC,CASSSSPRLAEETQYF
few,-,TRBJ1-1,TRBV14,TGTGCCAGCAGCCAACTAGCCTACATGAACACTGAAGCTTTCTTT,CASSQLAYMNTEAFF
-,TRBD1,TRBJ2-7,TRBV7-9,TGTGCCAGCAGCCCTAAGGACAGGGGAATCTACGAGCAGTACTTC,CASSPKDRGIYEQYF
-,TRBD1,TRBJ1-1,TRBV12-5,TGTGCTAGTGGTTCCTCCGGGACAGGTGAAGCTTTCTTT,CASGSSGTGEAFF
few,TRBD1,TRBJ1-4,TRBV7-8,TGTGCCAGCAGCCCCCGGACAGGCCCTAATGAAAAACTGTTTTTT,CASSPRTGPNEKLFF
-,-,TRBJ2-2,TRBV11-2,TGTGCCAGCAGCCCTGGAGGGTGGGCCAACACCGGGGAGCTGTTTTTT,CASSPGGWANTGELFF